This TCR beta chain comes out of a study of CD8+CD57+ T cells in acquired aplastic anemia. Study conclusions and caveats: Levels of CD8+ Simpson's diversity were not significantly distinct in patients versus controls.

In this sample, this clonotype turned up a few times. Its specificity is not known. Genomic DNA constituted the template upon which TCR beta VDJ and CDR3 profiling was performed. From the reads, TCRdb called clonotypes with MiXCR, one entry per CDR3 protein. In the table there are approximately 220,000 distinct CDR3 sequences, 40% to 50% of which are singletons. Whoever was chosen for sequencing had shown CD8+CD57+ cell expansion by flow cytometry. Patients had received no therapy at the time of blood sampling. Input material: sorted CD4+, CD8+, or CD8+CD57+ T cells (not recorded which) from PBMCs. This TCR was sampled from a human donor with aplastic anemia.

The CDR3 protein is CASSPKEGEVQPQHF. The CDR3 DNA follows: TGTGCCAGCAGCCCAAAAGAGGGGGAGGTTCAGCCCCAGCATTTT. The gene calls are TRBV7-9 and TRBJ1-5, with D possibly being TRBD1 (6 bases). Germline V gene data show CDR1 as SEHNR and CDR2 as FQNEAQ (reference sequence). Trimming pared 5 bases from V and 6 bases from J, leaving 17 bases between. The CDR3 covers 15 residues.